Detailed here is one TCR beta chain. The record originates from a study of T cell responses to AZD1222 COVID-19 vaccine. This CDR3 has 15 amino acids. Germline CDR1 SGHTA, CDR2 FQGNSA. Trimming cost V 2 bases and J 4 bases; bases outside gene matches: 5. Method: immunoSEQ multiplex PCR; TCRdb's copy keeps in-frame clones and lacks some. The sample records roughly 160,000 clones, roughly 90% being singletons. This clonotype was sampled from an adult who received the AZD1222 COVID-19 vaccine. Sequencing was performed on peripheral blood, taken 28 days after the second AZD1222 dose. The chain combines TRBV7-2 with TRBJ1-1; 9 nucleotides align to TRBD1. CDR3 in amino acids: CASSLLGTGFTEAFF. CDR3 DNA sequence: TGTGCCAGCAGCTTACTAGGGACAGGGTTCACTGAAGCTTTCTTT.